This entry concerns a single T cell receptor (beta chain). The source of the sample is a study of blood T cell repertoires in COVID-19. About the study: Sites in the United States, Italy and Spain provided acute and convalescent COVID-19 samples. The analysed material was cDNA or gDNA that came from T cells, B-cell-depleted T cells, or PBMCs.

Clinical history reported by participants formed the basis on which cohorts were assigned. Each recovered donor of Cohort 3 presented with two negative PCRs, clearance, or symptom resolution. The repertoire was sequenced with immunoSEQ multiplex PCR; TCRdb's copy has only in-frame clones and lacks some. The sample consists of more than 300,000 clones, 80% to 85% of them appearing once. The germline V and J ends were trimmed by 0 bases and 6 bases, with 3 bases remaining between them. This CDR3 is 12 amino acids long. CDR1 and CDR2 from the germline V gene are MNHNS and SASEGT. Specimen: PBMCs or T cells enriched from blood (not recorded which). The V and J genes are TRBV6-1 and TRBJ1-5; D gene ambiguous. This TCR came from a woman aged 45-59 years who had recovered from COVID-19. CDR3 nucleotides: TGTGCCAGCAGTGAAGCGCGTCAGCCCCAGCATTTT. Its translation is CASSEARQPQHF.